The rows below give T cell receptor beta chains drawn from one sample of a study of graft-versus-host responses after intestinal transplantation. Repertoires were generated with immunoSEQ multiplex PCR, while TCRdb's copy carries only in-frame clones and drops some. The sample comprises some 40,000 clones, roughly 91% of which are singletons, and 3.5% to 5% rests with the top ten. The sample in question was PBMCs, obtained 524 days after transplant. Receptors were obtained from a human patient who received an intestinal transplant, so some T cells may come from the graft donor. Each CDR3 is given with its conserved first and last residue. The D gene is left open where the match is weak. The size of a clone is reported for some rows only, either as once, few or many, or as a class for expanded clones.

17	-	-	TRBJ1-1	TRBV14	TGTGCCAGCAGCCCCCCGGGCAGGTCCCTCATGAACACTGAAGCTTTCTTT	CASSPPGRSLMNTEAFF
14	-	TRBD1	TRBJ2-1	TRBV5-3	TGTGCCAGCAGCTTGGGGACAGCCAACAATGAGCAGTTCTTC	CASSLGTANNEQFF
19	-	TRBD2	TRBJ2-6	TRBV28	TGTGCCAGCAGTTGGGTACGAGCGGGAGGGCTGGGAGGGGCCAACGTCCTGACTTTC	CASSWVRAGGLGGANVLTF
15	-	TRBD1	TRBJ1-4	TRBV30	TGTGCCTGGAGTACTCCAGGGGGCGACGATGAAAAACTGTTTTTT	CAWSTPGGDDEKLFF
13	-	TRBD2	TRBJ2-1	TRBV9	TGTGCCAGCAGCGTGCGACTAGCTGGTGAGCAGTTCTTC	CASSVRLAGEQFF
15	-	TRBD2	TRBJ2-5	TRBV19	TGTGCCAGTAGTCCCTCGACTAGCCGGAGGGAGACCCAGTACTTC	CASSPSTSRRETQYF
17	-	-	TRBJ1-6	TRBV7-6	TGTGCCAGCAGCTTAGTCCCCCGGGGGGCGTCGGATTCACCCCTCCACTTT	CASSLVPRGASDSPLHF
14	few	-	TRBJ2-7	TRBV21-1	TGTGCCAGCAGTCTTGGAGGGACAGGCCACGAGCAGTACTTC	CASSLGGTGHEQYF
14	-	-	TRBJ1-3	TRBV2	TGTGCCAGTTACTTCGGGACGACGGGAAACACCATATATTTT	CASYFGTTGNTIYF
14	once	-	TRBJ2-7	TRBV27	TGTGCCAGCAGAGGTGACTCTCCATCCTACGAGCAGTACTTC	CASRGDSPSYEQYF
14	-	-	TRBJ2-5	TRBV27	TGTGCCAGCAGTATTAGGGGGGGTACGGAGACCCAGTACTTC	CASSIRGGTETQYF
15	-	TRBD2	TRBJ2-1	TRBV11-3	TGTGCCAGCAGCTTAGGCGGGAGCTCCTACAATGAGCAGTTCTTC	CASSLGGSSYNEQFF
16	-	-	TRBJ2-7	TRBV10-2	TGCGCCAGCAGTGACCCGAGGGGGGAGTGGCCGGACGAGCAGTACTTC	CASSDPRGEWPDEQYF
14	once	TRBD1	TRBJ2-7	TRBV7-6	TGTGCCAGCAGCTTATCGGGACAGCCTTACGAGCAGTACTTC	CASSLSGQPYEQYF
12	-	-	TRBJ1-1	TRBV5-6	TGTGCCAGCAGCTTGCCACAGGGTGAAGCTTTCTTT	CASSLPQGEAFF
13	-	-	TRBJ2-3	TRBV6-6	TGTGCCAGCAGTTACGGGTTACGGGATACGCAGTATTTT	CASSYGLRDTQYF
15	few	TRBD2	TRBJ2-7	TRBV6-1	TGTGCCAGCAGTGAACTAGCGGGAGAAGGTTACGAGCAGTACTTC	CASSELAGEGYEQYF
16	once	TRBD2	TRBJ2-7	TRBV4-1	TGCGCCAGCAGCCAAGACCGGACTAGCGTCTCCTACGAGCAGTACTTC	CASSQDRTSVSYEQYF
11	-	-	TRBJ1-1	TRBV5-6	TGTGCCAGCAGCTTGTTGGGGGAAGCTTTCTTT	CASSLLGEAFF
11	-	-	TRBJ1-2	TRBV28	TGTGCCAGCACCTGGGACCAGGTGTACACCTTC	CASTWDQVYTF
13	-	TRBD1	TRBJ1-5	TRBV10-2	TGCGCCAGTGGGACAGGCCACAATCAGCCCCAGCATTTT	CASGTGHNQPQHF
13	-	-	TRBJ1-5	TRBV28	TGTGCCAGCAGTCGGCGGAGCAATCAGCCCCAGCATTTT	CASSRRSNQPQHF
10	once	-	TRBJ2-1	TRBV20-1	TGCAGTGCTAGAATAAATGAGCAGTTCTTC	CSARINEQFF
15	-	TRBD1	TRBJ1-5	TRBV15	TGTGCCACCAGCAGGGAAGGACAGGGTTATCAGCCCCAGCATTTT	CATSREGQGYQPQHF
12	few	-	TRBJ2-7	TRBV29-1	TGCAGCGTTCTCTACTCTTCCTACGAGCAGTACTTC	CSVLYSSYEQYF
15	-	-	TRBJ1-5	TRBV7-2	TGTGCCAGCAGCTTCGACGGAGACAACAATCAGCCCCAGCATTTT	CASSFDGDNNQPQHF